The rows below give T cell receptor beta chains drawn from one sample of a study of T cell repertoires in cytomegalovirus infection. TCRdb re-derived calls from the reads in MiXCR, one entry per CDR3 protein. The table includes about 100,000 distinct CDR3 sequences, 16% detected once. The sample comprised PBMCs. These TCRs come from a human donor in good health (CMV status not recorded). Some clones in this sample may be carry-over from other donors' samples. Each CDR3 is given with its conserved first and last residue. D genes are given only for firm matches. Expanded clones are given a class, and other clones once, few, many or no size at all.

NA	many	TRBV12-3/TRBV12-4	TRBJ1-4	CASRRNGGEKLFF	TGTGCCAGCAGACGGAACGGGGGTGAAAAACTGTTTTTT
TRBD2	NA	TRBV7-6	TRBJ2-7	CASSWGAGGTSYEQYF	TGTGCCAGCAGCTGGGGAGCGGGGGGGACTTCCTACGAGCAGTACTTC
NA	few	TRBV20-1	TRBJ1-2	CSARDGSNYGYTF	TGCAGTGCTAGAGACGGATCTAACTATGGCTACACCTTC
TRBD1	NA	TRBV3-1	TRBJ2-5	CASSLSIRGPETQYF	TGTGCCAGCAGCCTCTCCATCAGGGGGCCAGAGACCCAGTACTTC
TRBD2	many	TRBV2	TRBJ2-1	CASSEAYRAGGIFNEQFF	TGTGCCAGCAGTGAAGCGTATCGAGCGGGGGGAATTTTCAATGAGCAGTTCTTC
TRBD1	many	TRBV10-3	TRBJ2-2	CAISEDRGFVGELFF	TGTGCCATCAGTGAGGACAGGGGGTTTGTCGGGGAGCTGTTTTTT
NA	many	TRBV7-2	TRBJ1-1	CASSEDRTNTEAFF	TGTGCCAGCAGCGAGGACAGAACGAACACTGAAGCTTTCTTT
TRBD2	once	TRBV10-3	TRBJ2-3	CAISSGGTSTDTQYF	TGTGCCATCAGTTCCGGGGGGACTAGCACAGATACGCAGTATTTT
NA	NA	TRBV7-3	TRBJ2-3	CASSSGHLTDTQYF	TGTGCCAGCAGCTCGGGACACCTCACAGATACGCAGTATTTT
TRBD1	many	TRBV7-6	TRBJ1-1	CASSFHPPGQGAEEAFF	TGTGCCAGCAGCTTTCACCCCCCGGGACAGGGGGCGGAGGAAGCTTTCTTT
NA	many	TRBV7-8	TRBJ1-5	CASSLDKLASYSNQPQHF	TGTGCCAGCAGCTTAGATAAGTTGGCGAGTTACAGCAATCAGCCCCAGCATTTT
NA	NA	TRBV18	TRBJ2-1	CASTPLQGSYNEQFF	TGTGCCAGCACACCGCTACAGGGCTCCTACAATGAGCAGTTCTTC
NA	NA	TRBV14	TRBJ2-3	CASSQDRPGRFLDTQYF	TGTGCCAGCAGCCAAGACCGCCCTGGACGTTTTTTAGATACGCAGTATTTT